A single sample is the source of the 25 T cell receptor beta chains below, sequenced in a study of blood T cells in healthy people across ages (dated by TCRdb to between 2015 and 2017). The library was generated by 5' RACE. The data were produced on an Illumina HiSeq 2500. A second roughly 7 to 11 cycle PCR used a sample-barcoded 5' primer and a J-beta primer mix. The raw public data were reprocessed by TCRdb itself: fastp quality trimming at Q25, MiXCR clonotype calling, in-frame beta chains only. Each CDR3 protein appears once, grouped with its most common genes and DNA. For this sample there are around 1,100,000 distinct CDR3 sequences; roughly two fifths appear just once. About an eighth of the sample is in the top ten clones. Sequences were obtained from blood. These receptors all stem from a man younger than 35 in good health.

V usage is TRBV29-1 and J usage is TRBJ2-1; D is tentatively TRBD1 or TRBD2 (6 bases each). The closer fit of TRBJ2-7 to the DNA end suggests the J call may be wrong. The length of the CDR3 is 15 residues. Germline V gene sequence: CDR1 SQVTM, CDR2 ANQGSEA. DNA for the CDR3: TGCAGCGTCTCAAGGGGGGCCTACTCCTACAATGAGCAGTACTTC. Translated, it gives CSVSRGAYSYNEQYF.

This clonotype occurred a few times. V usage is TRBV20-1 and J usage is TRBJ1-2; D not certain. The length of the CDR3 is 16 residues. Germline assignment: CDR1 DFQATT and CDR2 SNEGSKA (reference sequence). Trimming stripped 2 bases from V and 0 bases from J, with 16 bases between. CDR3 region: CSARKRPGRANYGYTF. DNA of the CDR3: TGCAGTGCTAGAAAAAGGCCAGGACGAGCTAACTATGGCTACACCTTC.

On this clonotype: The conserved final phenylalanine or tryptophan is absent from the CDR3, which likely points to a read error. The CDR3: CASSSDSADTQYS. The CDR3 coding sequence is TGTGCCAGCAGTTCGGACAGCGCAGATACGCAGTATTCT. The chain is built from TRBV12-3 or TRBV12-4 and TRBJ2-3; D possibly corresponds to TRBD1 (6 bases). V lost 4 bases and J 4 bases, leaving 9 bases between the germline ends. This CDR3 has 13 amino acids.

J is TRBJ2-3 and V is TRBV5-4; 7 bases match TRBD2. The CDR3 contains 15 residues. CDR1 and CDR2 (germline): SGHNT, YYREEE (reference sequence). Trimming took 1 base from V and 6 from J; bases not matched to a gene: 8. CDR3 loop: CASSLFGRARDTQYF. The CDR3 region has the DNA TGTGCCAGCAGCTTGTTTGGGAGGGCCAGGGATACGCAGTATTTT. The full variable domain, in which reference TRBV5-4 and TRBJ2-3 provide the parts outside the CDR3, is ETGVTQSPTHLIKTRGQQVTLRCSSQSGHNTVSWYQQALGQGPQFIFQYYREEENGRGNFPPRFSGLQFPNYSSELNVNALELDDSALYLCASSLFGRARDTQYFGPGTRLTVL.

This chain links TRBV20-1 with TRBJ2-1; D is perhaps TRBD1 or TRBD2 (5 bases each). Germline V gene lookup returns CDR1 DFQATT and CDR2 SNEGSKA (reference sequence). Trimming took 6 bases from V and 2 from J, leaving 14 bases between them. This CDR3 region has 14 residues. CDR3 coding DNA: TGCAGTGCCACCCGGGACCTCACCTACAATGAGCAGTTCTTC. Protein sequence: CSATRDLTYNEQFF.

V is TRBV7-2 and J is TRBJ1-5; 9 bases align to TRBD1. Germline CDR1 and CDR2: SGHTA and FQGNSA. J was trimmed by 3 bases and V by 3 bases; bases with no gene match: 3. The CDR3 contains 15 residues. The CDR3 DNA sequence: TGTGCCAGCAGCTTGGACAGGGGCCTCAATCAGCCCCAGCATTTT. This sequence encodes CASSLDRGLNQPQHF.

This clonotype came up a few times. The genes are TRBV6-1 and TRBJ2-1; a weak D match, TRBD1 (5 bases). V was clipped by 9 bases and J by 10 bases, with 19 bases between them. From germline, CDR1 is MNHNS and CDR2 SASEGT. CDR3 size: 13 residues. CDR3 sequence: CASSRAYDGEQFF. CDR3 sequence (DNA): TGTGCCAGTTCCAGGGCCTATGACGGGGAGCAGTTCTTC.

This clonotype has just a few counts. The genes are TRBV20-1 and TRBJ1-1, with D perhaps TRBD1 (6 bases). Germline-derived CDR1 and CDR2 are DFQATT and SNEGSKA (reference sequence). V dropped 2 bases and J dropped 4 bases, with 20 bases sitting between them. This CDR3 is 16 amino acids long. The CDR3 spells CSARPHPRDKSTEAFF. For the CDR3, the DNA is TGCAGTGCTAGACCTCACCCCCGGGACAAAAGCACTGAAGCTTTCTTT.

This clonotype occurred a few times. V is TRBV12-5 and J is TRBJ1-1; 7 bases line up with TRBD1. Germline lookup yields CDR1 LGHNT and CDR2 FRNRAP. The CDR3 has 14 residues. V was pared by 1 base and J by 7 bases, with 6 bases of the junction left unmatched. CDR3: CASGLGGTDREAFF. The DNA for the CDR3 is TGTGCTAGTGGTTTGGGGGGGACAGACCGTGAAGCTTTCTTT. Combining the CDR3 with reference TRBV12-5 and TRBJ1-1 gives the whole variable domain DARVTQTPRHKVTEMGQEVTMRCQPILGHNTVFWYRQTMMQGLELLAYFRNRAPLDDSGMPKDRFSAEMPDATLATLKIQPSEPRDSAVYFCASGLGGTDREAFFGQGTRLTVV.

This clonotype was detected a few times. The V and J genes are TRBV9 and TRBJ1-2; tentatively, D is TRBD1 (6 bases). The V gene's germline CDR1 is SGDLS and CDR2 YYNGEE. Trimming took 1 base from V and 4 from J, leaving 11 bases between them. The CDR3 is 14 residues long. The CDR3 loop is CASSVTGTSYGYTF. The CDR3 nucleotides read TGTGCCAGCAGCGTAACAGGGACCAGCTATGGCTACACCTTC.

This chain uses TRBV29-1 with TRBJ2-1; 7 bases map to TRBD2. The germline V gene has CDR1 SQVTM and CDR2 ANQGSEA. V lost 4 bases to trimming and J lost 1 base; unmatched junction nucleotides: 10. The CDR3 extends over 16 amino acids. CDR3 region: CSVAGYPGGSYNEQFF. For the CDR3, the DNA is TGCAGCGTTGCGGGCTACCCGGGGGGATCCTACAATGAGCAGTTCTTC.

CDR3 DNA: TGTGCCAGCAGGGATGCAGACAGGTACAATGAGCAGTTCTTC. The encoded protein is CASRDADRYNEQFF. J is TRBJ2-1 and V is TRBV12-3 or TRBV12-4, with D possibly matching TRBD1 (6 bases). The CDR3 extends over 14 amino acids. V lost 6 bases, J lost 4 bases, and 13 bases lay in between.

This sequence joins TRBV4-2 and TRBJ2-5; no definite D call. Trimming stripped 0 bases from V and 5 bases from J, with 13 bases between. This CDR3 region has 15 residues. CDR1 LGHNA and CDR2 YNFKEQ come from the germline V gene. The CDR3 bases are TGTGCCAGCAGCCAAGATAGGTATACACAGGAGACCCAGTACTTC. This codes for CASSQDRYTQETQYF.

V and J are TRBV4-3 and TRBJ1-6; possibly TRBD1 for D (5 bases). V dropped 0 bases and J dropped 7 bases, with 13 bases sitting between them. Looked up from germline, CDR1 is LGHNA and CDR2 is YSLEER. CDR3 length: 16 amino acids. This chain's CDR3 is CASSQEQTAMNSPLHF. As DNA, the CDR3 is TGCGCCAGCAGCCAAGAGCAGACAGCGATGAATTCACCCCTCCACTTT.

Only a few counts were recorded for this clonotype. The CDR3 nucleotides are TGTGCCAGCTCACCTAGGACAGGGGGGACGAATGAGCAGTTCTTC. Protein: CASSPRTGGTNEQFF. The rearrangement links TRBV18 to TRBJ2-1; TRBD1 matches at 10 bases. CDR1 is KGHSH and CDR2 is LQKENI in the germline V gene. Trimming cost V 3 bases and J 7 bases; bases outside gene matches: 6. CDR3 length: 15 residues.

This clonotype was observed a handful of times. The rearrangement joins TRBV20-1 to TRBJ2-7, with 9 positions matching TRBD1. The germline V gene encodes CDR1 DFQATT and CDR2 SNEGSKA (reference sequence). After removal of 0 bases from V and 1 base from J, the junction contained 7 bases not matched to a gene. CDR3 length: 16 residues. CDR3 residues: CSARDSGTGPSYEQYF. The CDR3 DNA sequence: TGCAGTGCTAGAGATAGTGGGACAGGGCCTTCCTACGAGCAGTACTTC.

As DNA, the CDR3 is TGTGCCAGCAGTTATTCCGGGGGAGCTAGGAACGAGCAGTACTTC. Amino acid sequence: CASSYSGGARNEQYF. The V and J genes are TRBV6-2 or TRBV6-3 and TRBJ2-7, with D maybe TRBD2 (6 bases). The CDR3 sequence is 15 residues long. Trimming cost V 3 bases and J 5 bases, with 17 bases left between them. Germline V gene sequence: CDR1 MNHEY, CDR2 SVGEGT.

The chain carries TRBV12-3 or TRBV12-4 and TRBJ2-1; D might be TRBD1 or TRBD2, each matching 5 bases. The CDR3 is made up of 15 amino acids. Trimming shortened V by 4 bases and J by 7 bases, and 17 bases separated the two germline ends. In nucleotides, the CDR3 is TGTGCCAGCAGTTCCCCCCGGGACCCTGGGAATGAGCAGTTCTTC. This codes for CASSSPRDPGNEQFF.

This chain joins TRBV10-3 and TRBJ1-2, with a tentative D call TRBD1 (5 bases). The CDR3 consists of 16 residues. V was pared by 0 bases and J by 0 bases, with 11 bases between. CDR1 ENHRY and CDR2 SYGVKD come from the germline V gene. The CDR3 is CAISESIRGTNYGYTF. The CDR3 DNA follows: TGTGCCATCAGTGAGTCGATAAGGGGAACTAACTATGGCTACACCTTC.

This clonotype came up a few times. This chain joins TRBV30 and TRBJ1-4; D possibly corresponds to TRBD1 (6 bases). V was pared by 3 bases and J by 5 bases, with 13 bases between. The CDR3 is made up of 14 amino acids. The V gene's germline CDR1 is GTSNPN and CDR2 SVGIG (reference sequence). The CDR3 loop is CAWREGGVNEKLFF. CDR3 sequence (DNA): TGTGCCTGGAGGGAAGGGGGGGTGAATGAAAAACTGTTTTTT.

The chain joins TRBV29-1 to TRBJ2-3; D may match TRBD1 or TRBD2 (5 bases each). V was clipped by 4 bases and J by 10 bases, with 33 bases between them. This CDR3 is 18 amino acids long. Germline V gene sequence: CDR1 SQVTM, CDR2 ANQGSEA. CDR3 sequence (DNA): TGCAGCGTTGTCTTTCTCCGGGGACCGACCCGTCGTAAAAGGGCGCAGTATTTT. Its translation is CSVVFLRGPTRRKRAQYF.

The genes are TRBV4-3 and TRBJ1-2; 8 bases match TRBD1. Looked up from germline, CDR1 is LGHNA and CDR2 is YSLEER. This CDR3 comprises 15 residues. V gave up 0 bases and J gave up 3 bases; unmatched junction bases: 3. CDR3 amino acids: CASSQEDREHYGYTF. CDR3 sequence (DNA): TGCGCCAGCAGCCAAGAGGACAGGGAACACTATGGCTACACCTTC.

The CDR3 region is CASSAVSHSRSTDTQYF. DNA of the CDR3: TGTGCCAGCAGTGCTGTGAGCCATAGCCGATCCACAGATACGCAGTATTTT. The V gene is TRBV6-1, the J gene TRBJ2-3, with unresolved D. Germline values: CDR1 MNHNS, CDR2 SASEGT. CDR3 size: 17 residues. The V end lost 4 bases, the J end lost 2 bases, and 19 bases lay between the germline ends.

The rearrangement links TRBV20-1 to TRBJ2-5, with TRBD2 matching 7 bases. Looked up from germline, CDR1 is DFQATT and CDR2 is SNEGSKA (reference sequence). The junction had 7 bases not matched to a gene; V was cut back by 4 bases and J by 2 bases. CDR3 size: 14 residues. CDR3 in DNA: TGCAGTGCTACCCCTATAGCGGGTCAAGAGACCCAGTACTTC. Its protein product is CSATPIAGQETQYF.

The V call is TRBV3-1, the J call TRBJ2-1; TRBD2 matches 13 bases. The junction had 4 bases not matched to a gene; V was cut back by 4 bases and J by 7 bases. The V gene's germline CDR1 is LGHDT and CDR2 YNNKEL (reference sequence). The CDR3 totals 15 residues. CDR3 bases: TGTGCCAGCAGCCCGACTAGCGGGGGGAAAAATGAGCAGTTCTTC. As protein: CASSPTSGGKNEQFF.